This T cell receptor beta chain is from a study of T-cell memory formation after mild COVID-19. Background on the study: Largely, the TCR clusters proved donor specific. Points from the study as a whole: Clones that got smaller from day 15 to 85 had even CD4/CD8, while clones growing later tipped toward CD4+. Largely, contracting CD4+ clones fell within CM and EM, and contracting CD8+ clones within EMRA.

TCRdb fed the 5' RACE reads into MiXCR, producing one record per CDR3 protein. Of 550,000 to 700,000 distinct CDR3 sequences listed, 18% were seen once; the top ten hold approximately 12%. A word on this clonotype: The antigen remains unidentified.

The germline CDR1 and CDR2 sequences are DFQATT and SNEGSKA (reference sequence). V was cut by 1 base and J by 11 bases, with 9 bases left in between. This CDR3 is built from 11 residues. The rearrangement uses TRBV20-1 and TRBJ2-1; D is possibly TRBD2 (5 bases). The sample was PBMCs or a T cell subset sorted from them (not recorded which). The receptor's source is an adult woman who had mild COVID-19 (a few samples of this study predate the infection). Cell type and time point are not known. CDR3: CSARVSGKQFF. CDR3 DNA: TGCAGTGCTAGAGTATCGGGGAAGCAGTTCTTC.